This paragraph covers one TCR beta chain sequence. V lost 7 bases and J 5 bases, leaving 15 bases between the germline ends. The length of the CDR3 is 13 residues. CDR1 is SGHRS and CDR2 is YFSETQ in the germline V gene. The record originates from a study of control samples from healthy donors and cancer patients. Using immunoSEQ multiplex PCR, the repertoire was profiled, and TCRdb retains in-frame clones only, with some absent. The profile shows around 81,000 clones, 80% to 95% of them singletons. Sample: blood. J is TRBJ1-1 and V is TRBV5-1; tentatively, D is TRBD1 (6 bases). The TCR was taken from a young woman in good health. CDR3 in DNA: TGCGCCAGCCGTCCAGGGGTAGGGACTGAAGCTTTCTTT. It codes for CASRPGVGTEAFF.